The T cell receptor beta chain under discussion was sequenced for a study of blood T cell repertoires in COVID-19 (TCRdb year 2020). With regard to the full study: Samples covering the acute and convalescent phases of COVID-19 were provided by collaborators in the United States, Italy and Spain. The prospective study material was composed of cDNA or gDNA derived from T cells, B-cell-depleted T cells, or PBMCs. The dataset comprised deeply sampled blood TCRbeta repertoires from subjects exposed to, actively infected with, or recovered from COVID-19. The repertoires were released in a freely available public database meant as a resource for research on the immune response to SARS-CoV-2. The samples were drawn from the first 160 participants of the ongoing ImmuneRACE study and from 1,254 subjects provided by 6 global collaborators. A de-identified subject ID, COVID-19 status, age in years and sex were almost always included in the sample metadata. Where available, HLA class I and class II types were taken from metadata supplied by the sample provider and were not determined by assay-based typing.

What the research found in general, with its limitations: The amount of clinical and demographic metadata varied by source and participant and was provided uncurated.

This clone appeared once. Its antigen is not yet known. No base quality values were provided; no much bigger clone lies one nucleotide off. Measured from the cysteine to the phenylalanine, the CDR3 is 15 residues long. Here the CDR3 DNA is all that survives: 45 bases in frame from base 1. V ends up 3 bases short and J 2 bases short, with an unmatched junction base count of 6. As encoded in the germline V gene (reference sequence), CDR1 is LNHDA while CDR2 is SQIVND. TCRbeta CDR3 regions were amplified from genomic DNA by means of the immunoSEQ Assay, a bias-controlled multiplex PCR. As for how the authors treated the data: The number of nucleated cells in each sample was estimated by amplification of reference gene primers within the assay. To quantify the absolute abundance of each unique TCRbeta CDR3 rearrangement, sequence reads were collapsed and filtered. Productive Simpson clonality was computed per sample as the square root of Simpson's diversity index over productive rearrangements. As stored in TCRdb, this immuneACCESS dataset retains in-frame rearrangements with V and J assigned. A fraction of the clones does not appear; measured against another copy, unresolved V genes explain less than half of the discrepancy, and the remainder lacks a known reason. V, J and clone size reflect that table, while D and trimming were determined from the DNA. The sample table shows approximately 180,000 clones, and roughly 82% are seen once. In total, the top ten clones hold approximately 4.7% of the sample.

Enrolling through a virtual design, the prospective study's participants ranged in age from roughly 18 to 95 years and lived across 24 United States geographic areas. To assign participants to cohorts, the prospective study relied on clinical history that participants themselves reported in a screening survey and a study questionnaire. In the prospective study, mobile phlebotomists collected whole blood, serum and a nasopharyngeal or oropharyngeal swab from each participant. Over a roughly 2-month period, participants in the prospective study had the option of providing additional blood draws and questionnaires. Before DNA extraction, prospective study blood samples were shipped either frozen or at room temperature.

This sequence originates from a woman aged 60 to 75 with acute COVID-19. The source material was PBMCs or T cells enriched from blood (not recorded which). The chain was built from TRBV19 and TRBJ1-1; TRBD1 matches 7 bases in the middle. For the CDR3, the sequence is CASSIDRVGNTEAFF. The DNA reads as follows: TGTGCCAGTAGTATCGACAGGGTCGGAAACACTGAAGCTTTCTTT. The variable domain in full, with residues beyond the CDR3 obtained from the reference TRBV19 and TRBJ1-1 genes, is DGGITQSPKYLFRKEGQNVTLSCEQNLNHDAMYWYRQDPGQGLRLIYYSQIVNDFQKGDIAEGYSVSREKKESFPLTVTSAQKNPTAFYLCASSIDRVGNTEAFFGQGTRLTVV.